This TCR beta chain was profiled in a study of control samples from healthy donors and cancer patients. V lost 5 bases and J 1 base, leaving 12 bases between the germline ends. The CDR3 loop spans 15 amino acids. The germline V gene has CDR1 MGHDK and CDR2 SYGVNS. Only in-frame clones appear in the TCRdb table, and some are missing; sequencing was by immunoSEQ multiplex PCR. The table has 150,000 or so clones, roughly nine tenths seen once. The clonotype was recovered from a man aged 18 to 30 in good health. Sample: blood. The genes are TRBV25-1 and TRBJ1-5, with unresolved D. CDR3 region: CASSSNTLSNQPQHF. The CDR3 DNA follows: TGTGCCAGCAGTTCCAACACTTTGAGCAATCAGCCCCAGCATTTT.